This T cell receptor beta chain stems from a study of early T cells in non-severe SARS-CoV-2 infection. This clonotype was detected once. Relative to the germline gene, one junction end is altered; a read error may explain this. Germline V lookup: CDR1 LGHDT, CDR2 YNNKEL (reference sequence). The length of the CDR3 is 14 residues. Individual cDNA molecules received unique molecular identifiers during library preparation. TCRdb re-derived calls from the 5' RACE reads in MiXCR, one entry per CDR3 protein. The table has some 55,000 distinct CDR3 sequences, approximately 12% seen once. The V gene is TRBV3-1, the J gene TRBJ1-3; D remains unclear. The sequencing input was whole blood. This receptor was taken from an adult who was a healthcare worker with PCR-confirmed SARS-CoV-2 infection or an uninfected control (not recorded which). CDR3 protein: CASSQANSGNIIYF. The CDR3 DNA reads TGTGCCAGCAGCCAGGCAAACTCTGGAAACATCATATATTTT.